These 14 T cell receptor beta chains share one sample of origin, sequenced in a study of T cell changes during pregnancy in multiple sclerosis. Sequencing used immunoSEQ multiplex PCR; TCRdb keeps in-frame clones, though not all of them. Of tens of thousands of clones listed, around 90% are singletons. Sample: CD4+ T cells from peripheral blood mononuclear cells, taken in the third trimester of pregnancy. These receptors all stem from a female donor with multiple sclerosis, enrolled in a pregnancy study.

The chain recombines TRBV7-2 with TRBJ1-1; 9 bases are a match to TRBD1. CDR3 length: 14 amino acids. The trim removed 4 bases at V and 5 bases at J, leaving 5 bases unmatched. In germline, CDR1 is SGHTA, CDR2 FQGNSA. The CDR3 is CASSWGTGLTEAFF. The DNA for the CDR3 is TGTGCCAGCAGCTGGGGGACAGGGTTAACTGAAGCTTTCTTT.

The chain joins TRBV7-6 to TRBJ2-6; TRBD1 agrees at 7 bases. V lost 7 bases to trimming and J lost 4 bases; unmatched junction nucleotides: 13. CDR3 size: 17 residues. Germline CDR1 is SGHVS and CDR2 is FNYEAQ. CDR3 bases: TGTGCCAGCACCCCTAGGACAGGTTCCGGGGGGGCCAACGTCCTGACTTTC. Amino acid sequence: CASTPRTGSGGANVLTF.

This chain connects TRBV7-5 to TRBJ2-7; the table's TRBD1 call for D was not verified on the DNA. TRBV7-5 is tagged as a pseudogene. There are 13 residues in the CDR3. The CDR3 sequence is CARTGADTYEQYF. DNA for the CDR3: TGTGCCAGAACAGGTGCAGATACCTACGAGCAGTACTTC.

The chain employs TRBV27 and TRBJ1-2, with 8 bases identical to TRBD1. Germline values: CDR1 MNHEY, CDR2 SMNVEV (reference sequence). Germline trimming cut 10 bases from V and 8 bases from J; bases unmatched to any gene: 15. This CDR3 has 14 residues. CDR3 residues: CATTPTTGVGGYTF. The CDR3 DNA reads as TGTGCCACCACCCCGACGACAGGGGTGGGGGGCTACACCTTC.

The chain couples TRBV11-2 to TRBJ2-7; 10 bases fit TRBD2. Germline lookup yields CDR1 SGHAT and CDR2 FQNNGV. The CDR3 is made up of 14 amino acids. Trimming removed 8 bases from V and 6 bases from J; junction bases left unmatched: 10. The CDR3 region has the DNA TGTGCCAGCCGAAGATTAGCGGGGGGCCGCGAGCAGTACTTC. The encoded protein is CASRRLAGGREQYF.

V and J are TRBV9 and TRBJ2-3; 12 bases align to TRBD2. After removal of 2 bases from V and 5 bases from J, the junction contained 9 bases not matched to a gene. The CDR3 runs to 17 residues. CDR1 is SGDLS and CDR2 is YYNGEE in the germline V gene. CDR3 protein: CASSVDPSGGAIDTQYF. The CDR3 nucleotides read TGTGCCAGCAGCGTGGACCCTAGCGGGGGGGCTATAGATACGCAGTATTTT.

This chain joins TRBV19 and TRBJ1-2; TRBD1 aligns across 9 bases. The CDR3 consists of 15 residues. Trimming cost V 3 bases and J 6 bases; bases outside gene matches: 8. Germline CDR1 reads LNHDA; CDR2 reads SQIVND (reference sequence). CDR3 DNA sequence: TGTGCCAGTAGTATTACCCGGACAGGGGTGGATGGCTACACCTTC. This translates into CASSITRTGVDGYTF.

The V and J genes are TRBV9 and TRBJ2-5, with 9 bases matching TRBD2. CDR1 is SGDLS and CDR2 is YYNGEE in the germline V gene. This CDR3 region has 16 residues. V was pared by 1 base and J by 5 bases, with 9 bases of the junction left unmatched. The CDR3 spells CASSVQGGGAGETQYF. CDR3 DNA: TGTGCCAGCAGCGTACAAGGCGGGGGGGCCGGGGAGACCCAGTACTTC. The complete variable domain, with remaining parts taken from reference TRBV9 and TRBJ2-5, reads DSGVTQTPKHLITATGQRVTLRCSPRSGDLSVYWYQQSLDQGLQFLIQYYNGEERAKGNILERFSAQQFPDLHSELNLSSLELGDSALYFCASSVQGGGAGETQYFGPGTRLLVL.

The chain recombines TRBV12-5 with TRBJ1-1; TRBD1 agrees at 9 bases. Germline V lookup: CDR1 LGHNT, CDR2 FRNRAP. Germline trimming cut 0 bases from V and 3 bases from J; bases unmatched to any gene: 11. CDR3 length equals 18 residues. CDR3 sequence: CASGLVRRTGVVDTEAFF. For the CDR3, the DNA is TGTGCTAGTGGTTTGGTACGAAGGACAGGGGTCGTGGACACTGAAGCTTTCTTT.

The CDR3 region has the DNA TGTGCCAGCAGCTTAGATCAGAATGAGCAGTTCTTC. Translated: CASSLDQNEQFF. The chain recombines TRBV11-3 with TRBJ2-1, with no clear D. This CDR3 has 12 amino acids. With 0 bases removed from V and 7 bases from J, the gap between germline ends came to 4 bases. Per germline, CDR1 SGHNT and CDR2 YENEEA.

The genes are TRBV15 and TRBJ2-6, with unresolved D. The CDR3 consists of 15 residues. Germline-derived CDR1 and CDR2 are LNHNV and YYDKDF (reference sequence). The V and J ends lost 0 bases and 0 bases respectively, with 3 bases between them. This CDR3 is CATSRDHSGANVLTF. For the CDR3, the DNA is TGTGCCACCAGCAGAGACCACTCTGGGGCCAACGTCCTGACTTTC.

The chain combines TRBV5-6 with TRBJ2-7; the match to TRBD1 covers 10 bases. CDR1 is SGHDT and CDR2 is YYEEEE in the germline V gene. This CDR3 comprises 15 residues. Unmatched junction bases numbered 7, after V lost 3 bases and J lost 4 bases. This chain's CDR3 is CASSSPDRGRYEQYF. DNA for the CDR3: TGTGCCAGCAGCTCACCGGACAGGGGGAGGTACGAGCAGTACTTC.

This clone appeared a few times. J is TRBJ2-5 and V is TRBV5-8; possible D gene TRBD2, 5 bases. Trimming shortened V by 0 bases and J by 1 base, and 13 bases separated the two germline ends. Germline values: CDR1 SGHTS, CDR2 YDEGEE. This CDR3 region has 16 residues. CDR3 region: CASSLAQPGSQETQYF. CDR3 nucleotide sequence: TGTGCCAGCAGCTTGGCGCAACCGGGGTCCCAAGAGACCCAGTACTTC.

This clone was seen just once. V and J are TRBV6-1 and TRBJ1-1, with D possibly being TRBD1 (6 bases). The germline V and J ends were trimmed by 2 bases and 3 bases, with 13 bases remaining between them. This CDR3 is built from 15 residues. Germline loops: CDR1 MNHNS, CDR2 SASEGT. Written as DNA, the CDR3 is TGTGCCAGCAGTGAAATTGGCAGGGGATACACTGAAGCTTTCTTT. Protein product: CASSEIGRGYTEAFF.